One and the same sample provided the 22 T cell receptor beta chains below, sequenced in a study of T-cell reconstitution after alpha-beta-depleted transplantation in children. Findings and limits, study-wide: Expanded clones from the graft, numbering several hundred, reportedly supplied alpha-beta T cells about two months after transplant.

Unique molecular identifiers were used to barcode this TCRbeta library. MiXCR, run by TCRdb on the PCR reads, gives a single entry per CDR3 protein. The table records about 32,000 distinct CDR3 sequences, about 7% of them present only once. These receptors have no known antigen. The sequenced sample was peripheral blood, obtained 60 days after TCRalphabeta/CD19-depleted stem cell transplant. The receptors originated from a child younger than two who had a stem cell transplant for acute myeloid leukemia, so the T cells may come from the graft donor.

Ten or more counts support this clonotype. The rearrangement links TRBV25-1 to TRBJ2-5; tentative D call: TRBD2 (5 bases). V shed 2 bases and J shed 2 bases, with 12 bases lying between them. Germline CDR1 MGHDK, CDR2 SYGVNS. CDR3 length: 15 residues. The CDR3 region has the DNA TGTGCCAGCAGTGAAGGGGTACTAGGGCAAGAGACCCAGTACTTC. Translating gives CASSEGVLGQETQYF.

This clonotype has at least ten counts. The V and J genes are TRBV11-2 and TRBJ1-2, with D maybe TRBD1 (6 bases). The CDR3 contains 15 residues. With 1 base removed from V and 8 bases from J, the gap between germline ends came to 17 bases. Per the germline V gene, CDR1 is SGHAT and CDR2 is FQNNGV. CDR3 loop: CASSLGSGGGQGYTF. The CDR3 coding sequence is TGTGCCAGCAGCTTAGGGTCCGGGGGGGGCCAAGGCTACACCTTC.

The table lists this clonotype with many counts. V gene TRBV7-2 combines with J gene TRBJ2-3; 8 bases fit TRBD2. Trimming took 0 bases from V and 4 from J; bases not matched to a gene: 9. Germline values: CDR1 SGHTA, CDR2 FQGNSA. This CDR3 is 17 amino acids long. The CDR3 loop reads CASSLAAIGRAPDTQYF. As DNA, the CDR3 is TGTGCCAGCAGCTTAGCGGCTATCGGGAGGGCCCCAGATACGCAGTATTTT.

This clonotype was seen ten or more times. The chain carries TRBV4-3 and TRBJ1-2; the D gene is possibly TRBD1 (5 bases). This CDR3 is 14 amino acids long. V gave up 8 bases and J gave up 4 bases, with 17 bases separating them. Germline CDR1 and CDR2: LGHNA and YSLEER. CDR3 protein: CASGAWGRGYGYTF. The CDR3 nucleotides read TGCGCCAGCGGTGCCTGGGGGAGGGGCTATGGCTACACCTTC.

This clonotype was recorded many times. The rearrangement uses TRBV4-3 and TRBJ2-7, with D hard to call. Germline lookup yields CDR1 LGHNA and CDR2 YSLEER. The V end lost 0 bases, the J end lost 7 bases, and 13 bases lay between the germline ends. The CDR3 is 14 amino acids. This CDR3 is CASSQDDVTGEQYF. The CDR3 nucleotides read TGCGCCAGCAGCCAAGATGATGTGACTGGGGAGCAGTACTTC.

This clonotype was seen ten or more times. The chain joins TRBV12-3 or TRBV12-4 to TRBJ2-1; 11 bases agree with TRBD2. This CDR3 has 15 residues. V lost 2 bases to trimming and J lost 7 bases; unmatched junction nucleotides: 4. CDR3 sequence: CASSLIAGGRNEQFF. As DNA, the CDR3 is TGTGCCAGCAGTTTAATAGCGGGGGGGCGTAATGAGCAGTTCTTC.

This clonotype was recorded at least ten times. The chain employs TRBV11-2 and TRBJ2-1, with D unclear. V lost 3 bases and J lost 7, with 16 bases in between. CDR1 is SGHAT, CDR2 FQNNGV, per germline. CDR3 length: 15 amino acids. Here the CDR3 reads CASSFLPGSQNEQFF. DNA for the CDR3: TGTGCCAGCAGCTTTCTCCCAGGATCCCAAAATGAGCAGTTCTTC.

This clonotype was picked up many times. The rearrangement uses TRBV9 and TRBJ2-3; 8 nucleotides align to TRBD2. CDR3 size: 16 residues. Germline lookup yields CDR1 SGDLS and CDR2 YYNGEE. Trimming removed 4 bases from V and 6 bases from J; junction bases left unmatched: 13. The CDR3 sequence: CASSPPDPGGPDTQYF. For the CDR3, the DNA is TGTGCCAGCAGCCCCCCTGATCCGGGGGGGCCGGATACGCAGTATTTT. Full variable domain (missing parts from reference TRBV9 and TRBJ2-3): DSGVTQTPKHLITATGQRVTLRCSPRSGDLSVYWYQQSLDQGLQFLIQYYNGEERAKGNILERFSAQQFPDLHSELNLSSLELGDSALYFCASSPPDPGGPDTQYFGPGTRLTVL.

This clonotype appeared many times. The chain is built from TRBV7-9 and TRBJ1-1, with D unclear. The germline V and J ends were trimmed by 2 bases and 8 bases, with 6 bases remaining between them. This CDR3 comprises 11 residues. Germline CDR1 reads SEHNR; CDR2 reads FQNEAQ (reference sequence). The chain's CDR3 is CASSLTVEAFF. CDR3 in DNA: TGTGCCAGCAGCTTAACCGTCGAAGCTTTCTTT.

In its sample, this clonotype was seen many times. CDR3 loop: CASSRGQQETQYF. CDR3 DNA: TGCGCCAGCAGCAGAGGACAGCAAGAGACCCAGTACTTC. The V call is TRBV4-3, the J call TRBJ2-5; the D gene is possibly TRBD1 (6 bases). The CDR3 totals 13 residues. Germline CDR1 and CDR2: LGHNA and YSLEER. V lost 5 bases and J 2 bases, leaving 9 bases between the germline ends.

This clonotype was counted ten times or more. This chain links TRBV4-3 with TRBJ2-1; TRBD2 is a possible D gene (5 bases). Trimming took 1 base from V and 3 from J, leaving 13 bases between them. Germline loops: CDR1 LGHNA, CDR2 YSLEER. This CDR3 has 16 residues. This CDR3 is CASSQGAGAIYNEQFF. As DNA, the CDR3 is TGCGCCAGCAGCCAAGGCGCGGGTGCGATCTACAATGAGCAGTTCTTC.

This clonotype appeared many times. The chain joins TRBV6-5 to TRBJ2-7; D not resolved. V dropped 7 bases and J dropped 2 bases, with 9 bases sitting between them. Germline V gives CDR1 MNHEY, CDR2 SVGAGI. The length of the CDR3 is 12 residues. In DNA, the CDR3 is TGTGCCAGCACGGGCAGTACCTACGAGCAGTACTTC. It encodes CASTGSTYEQYF.

This clonotype was seen ten or more times. The CDR3 loop reads CASKDTNNEKLFF. CDR3 nucleotide sequence: TGTGCCAGCAAGGACACGAATAATGAAAAACTGTTTTTT. The V gene is TRBV11-2, the J gene TRBJ1-4; tentative D call: TRBD1 (5 bases). Germline V CDR1 and CDR2: SGHAT, FQNNGV. Trimming pared 7 bases from V and 4 bases from J, leaving 10 bases between. The CDR3 has 13 amino acids.

This clonotype was detected many times. This chain uses TRBV6-5 with TRBJ1-6; 8 positions agree with TRBD1. V lost 6 bases and J lost 9; bases outside the gene matches: 7. CDR1 is MNHEY and CDR2 is SVGAGI in the germline V gene. The CDR3 loop spans 14 amino acids. The DNA for the CDR3 is TGTGCCAGCAGCCGGACAGGGCGGTCTTCACCCCTCCACTTT. It is translated as CASSRTGRSSPLHF.

Many counts were recorded for this clonotype. The genes are TRBV27 and TRBJ2-3; D call uncertain. Trimming stripped 4 bases from V and 6 bases from J, with 11 bases between. This CDR3 has 13 residues. In germline, CDR1 is MNHEY, CDR2 SMNVEV (reference sequence). In DNA form, the CDR3 reads TGTGCCAGCAGTTCTCTCCCCCCGGATACGCAGTATTTT. Its translation is CASSSLPPDTQYF.

This clonotype was seen ten or more times. This sequence joins TRBV7-2 and TRBJ2-3; D gene ambiguous. The CDR3 is 12 residues long. V was trimmed by 5 bases and J by 0 bases, leaving 3 bases between them. CDR1 and CDR2 from the germline V gene are SGHTA and FQGNSA. CDR3 sequence: CASSGSTDTQYF. The DNA of the CDR3 is TGTGCCAGCAGCGGAAGCACAGATACGCAGTATTTT.

This clonotype showed up many times. The chain is built from TRBV4-3 and TRBJ2-3; D remains unclear. The length of the CDR3 is 14 residues. Germline CDR1 reads LGHNA; CDR2 reads YSLEER. With 3 bases removed from V and 8 bases from J, the gap between germline ends came to 15 bases. The DNA of the CDR3 is TGCGCCAGCAGCCAGGCTTCTAGGATCGGTACGCAGTATTTT. Protein: CASSQASRIGTQYF.

Ten or more counts support this clonotype. The genes are TRBV5-1 and TRBJ1-6; 7 nucleotides agree with TRBD1. The V segment lost 1 base and the J segment 1 base; nucleotides outside the gene matches: 11. Per germline, CDR1 SGHRS and CDR2 YFSETQ. This CDR3 contains 19 residues. The CDR3: CASSLTDRALRSYNSPLHF. Here the CDR3 DNA reads TGCGCCAGCAGCTTGACTGACAGGGCCCTAAGGTCCTATAATTCACCCCTCCACTTT.

About this clonotype itself: A much larger clone lies one base from this, so it may be a read error. J is TRBJ2-7 and V is TRBV4-2; a weak D match, TRBD1 (5 bases). The CDR3 consists of 14 residues. The ends were cut back, 5 bases at V and 2 bases at J, with 13 bases in the middle. Germline assignment: CDR1 LGHNA and CDR2 YNFKEQ. The CDR3 spells CASSAGKGPYEQYF. For the CDR3, the DNA is TGTGCCAGCAGCGCAGGGAAGGGGCCCTACGAGCAGTACTTC.

This clonotype is judged medium-sized (0.01 to 0.1%). The chain has TRBV20-1 and TRBJ2-7; D is perhaps TRBD1 or TRBD2 (5 bases each). V was trimmed by 3 bases and J by 1 base, leaving 16 bases between them. This CDR3 comprises 15 residues. Germline V gene sequence: CDR1 DFQATT, CDR2 SNEGSKA (reference sequence). CDR3 residues: CSARSVGVTSYEQYF. The CDR3 nucleotides read TGCAGTGCTAGGTCCGTGGGGGTTACATCCTACGAGCAGTACTTC.

This clonotype ranks as medium-sized. The chain joins TRBV5-1 to TRBJ2-7, with 9 bases fitting TRBD1. The V gene's germline CDR1 is SGHRS and CDR2 YFSETQ. Trimming at V came to 4 bases and at J to 4 bases, leaving 15 bases not matched to a gene. The CDR3 spans 17 residues. The chain's CDR3 is CASSPGQGILGRYEQYF. CDR3 nucleotide sequence: TGCGCCAGCAGCCCGGGACAGGGTATCTTAGGGCGTTACGAGCAGTACTTC.

This clonotype has a count of ten or more. This chain connects TRBV7-3 to TRBJ1-1, with 7 bases lining up with TRBD1. The trim removed 8 bases at V and 4 bases at J, leaving 7 bases unmatched. The CDR3 totals 13 residues. The germline V gene has CDR1 SGHTA and CDR2 FQGTGA. The CDR3 loop reads CASRRGLGTEAFF. CDR3 DNA sequence: TGTGCCAGCCGCAGGGGGTTGGGCACTGAAGCTTTCTTT.